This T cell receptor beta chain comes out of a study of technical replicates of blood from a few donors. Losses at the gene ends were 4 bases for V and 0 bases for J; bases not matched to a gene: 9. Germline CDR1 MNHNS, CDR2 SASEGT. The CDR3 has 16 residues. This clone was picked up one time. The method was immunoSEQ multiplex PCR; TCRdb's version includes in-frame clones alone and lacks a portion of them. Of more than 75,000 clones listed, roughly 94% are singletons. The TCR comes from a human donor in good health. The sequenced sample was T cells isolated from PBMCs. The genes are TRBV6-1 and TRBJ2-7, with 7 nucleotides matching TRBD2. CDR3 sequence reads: CASSAPSGASSYEQYF. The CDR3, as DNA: TGTGCCAGCAGTGCCCCCAGCGGGGCGAGCTCCTACGAGCAGTACTTC.